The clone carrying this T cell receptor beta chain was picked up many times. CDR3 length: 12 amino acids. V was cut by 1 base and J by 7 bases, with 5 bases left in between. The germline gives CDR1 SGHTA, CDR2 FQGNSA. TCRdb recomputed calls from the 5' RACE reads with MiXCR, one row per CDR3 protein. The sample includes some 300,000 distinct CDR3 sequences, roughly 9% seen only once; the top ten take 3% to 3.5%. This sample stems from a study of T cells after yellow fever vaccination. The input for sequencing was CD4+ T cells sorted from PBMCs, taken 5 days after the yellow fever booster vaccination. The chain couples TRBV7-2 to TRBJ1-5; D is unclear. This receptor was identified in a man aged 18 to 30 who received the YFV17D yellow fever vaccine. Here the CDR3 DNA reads TGTGCCAGCAGCTTAGACGGGCAGCCCCAGCATTTT. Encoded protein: CASSLDGQPQHF.